This T cell receptor beta chain was recovered during a study of blood T cell repertoires in COVID-19. Data came from immunoSEQ multiplex PCR; TCRdb stores just in-frame clones and leaves some out. Seen here are over 150,000 clones, 70% to 90% observed once, and the top ten hold 1% to 1.2%. Germline CDR1 reads KGHDR; CDR2 reads SFDVKD. The V segment lost 1 base and the J segment 2 bases; nucleotides outside the gene matches: 13. This CDR3 has 19 amino acids. This chain uses TRBV24-1 with TRBJ1-1; 9 positions match TRBD1. Sequenced input: peripheral blood. The sequence was collected from a man between 35 and 55 years old with acute or convalescent COVID-19. The CDR3 region is CATSDLQQGARTLNTEAFF. The CDR3 DNA follows: TGTGCCACCAGTGATTTACAACAGGGGGCGCGGACATTAAACACTGAAGCTTTCTTT.